Listed below are T cell receptor beta chains from one sample, sequenced in a study of fetal regulatory T cell absence and autoimmunity. Generated by immunoSEQ multiplex PCR, the TCRdb table keeps only in-frame clones and is missing some. The sample shows some 44,000 clones, about four fifths of them seen only once. Sequencing was carried out using cord blood. Receptor source: a newborn boy with IPEX syndrome. CDR3s include the opening cysteine and the closing phenylalanine or tryptophan. The order of the fields is V gene, J gene, clone size, D gene, CDR3 protein, CDR3 DNA. The D gene is left open where the match is weak. Size is omitted from some rows. Given values are once, few, many or a class for expanded clones.

V: TRBV2
J: TRBJ2-7
size: -
D: TRBD1
CDR3: CASRRDRAYEQYF
DNA: TGTGCCAGCAGGAGGGACAGGGCATACGAGCAGTACTTC

V: TRBV7-7
J: TRBJ2-7
size: -
D: TRBD1
CDR3: CASSPGTGGFYEQYF
DNA: TGTGCTAGCAGCCCCGGGACAGGGGGCTTTTACGAGCAGTACTTC

V: TRBV9
J: TRBJ2-7
size: once
D: -
CDR3: CASSARGSSYEQYF
DNA: TGTGCCAGCAGCGCGAGGGGGTCCTCCTACGAGCAGTACTTC

V: TRBV11-2
J: TRBJ1-5
size: -
D: -
CDR3: CASSLGRTTQPQHF
DNA: TGTGCCAGCAGCTTAGGGAGAACCACTCAGCCCCAGCATTTT

V: TRBV7-2
J: TRBJ1-1
size: -
D: -
CDR3: CASSLGQNLNTEAFF
DNA: TGTGCCAGCAGCCTTGGACAGAACTTGAACACTGAAGCTTTCTTT

V: TRBV13
J: TRBJ2-1
size: -
D: TRBD2
CDR3: CASSFAGTRNNEQFF
DNA: TGTGCCAGCAGCTTTGCCGGGACTAGGAACAATGAGCAGTTCTTC

V: TRBV29-1
J: TRBJ2-7
size: -
D: TRBD2
CDR3: CSVFEGSGSYEQYF
DNA: TGCAGCGTTTTTGAAGGTAGCGGGAGTTACGAGCAGTACTTC

V: TRBV10-3
J: TRBJ2-3
size: -
D: -
CDR3: CAISAGGGPTDTQYF
DNA: TGTGCCATCAGTGCTGGCGGGGGCCCCACAGATACGCAGTATTTT

V: TRBV23-1
J: TRBJ1-6
size: once
D: TRBD1
CDR3: CASSQSRTGVSNSPLHF
DNA: TGCGCCAGCAGTCAATCCCGGACAGGGGTATCGAATTCACCCCTCCACTTT

V: TRBV5-1
J: TRBJ2-7
size: -
D: -
CDR3: CASSLASYEQYF
DNA: TGCGCCAGCAGCTTGGCCTCCTACGAGCAGTACTTC

V: TRBV6-1
J: TRBJ2-7
size: few
D: -
CDR3: CASKGTVLSYEQYF
DNA: TGTGCCAGCAAGGGGACCGTCCTTTCCTACGAGCAGTACTTC

V: TRBV6-5
J: TRBJ1-5
size: once
D: -
CDR3: CASSYSVSLNQPQHF
DNA: TGTGCCAGCAGTTACTCTGTGTCCCTCAATCAGCCCCAGCATTTT

V: TRBV2
J: TRBJ2-1
size: -
D: TRBD2
CDR3: CASSGTSGYNEQFF
DNA: TGTGCCAGCAGTGGGACTAGCGGTTACAATGAGCAGTTCTTC

V: TRBV5-4
J: TRBJ1-2
size: -
D: TRBD1
CDR3: CASRSTGAVHGYTF
DNA: TGTGCCAGCAGATCCACAGGGGCCGTGCATGGCTACACCTTC

V: TRBV29-1
J: TRBJ1-2
size: -
D: TRBD1
CDR3: CSTWTGVGLYGYTF
DNA: TGCAGCACCTGGACAGGAGTAGGTCTCTATGGCTACACCTTC

V: TRBV29-1
J: TRBJ2-4
size: -
D: -
CDR3: CSVGTRIWYPTLAKNIQYF
DNA: TGCAGCGTTGGAACACGAATCTGGTACCCTACCCTAGCCAAAAACATTCAGTACTTC

V: TRBV6-6
J: TRBJ2-7
size: -
D: TRBD1
CDR3: CASSYGTGGYEQYF
DNA: TGTGCCAGCAGTTACGGGACAGGGGGGTACGAGCAGTACTTC

V: TRBV5-1
J: TRBJ1-4
size: -
D: -
CDR3: CASSLKGRSNEKLFF
DNA: TGCGCCAGCAGCTTGAAGGGGCGGTCTAATGAAAAACTGTTTTTT

V: TRBV4-1
J: TRBJ1-5
size: -
D: TRBD1
CDR3: CASSQDDRGQPQHF
DNA: TGCGCCAGCAGCCAAGATGACAGGGGTCAGCCCCAGCATTTT

V: TRBV10-1
J: TRBJ2-3
size: -
D: -
CDR3: CASSTTTDTQYF
DNA: TGCGCCAGCTCGACTACTACAGATACGCAGTATTTT

V: TRBV7-2
J: TRBJ2-3
size: -
D: -
CDR3: CASSLFRFTDTQYF
DNA: TGTGCCAGCAGCTTATTCCGATTCACAGATACGCAGTATTTT

V: TRBV19
J: TRBJ2-5
size: -
D: TRBD1
CDR3: CASSGQSETQYF
DNA: TGTGCCAGCTCGGGACAGTCGGAGACCCAGTACTTC

V: TRBV7-9
J: TRBJ1-2
size: -
D: -
CDR3: CASSLARGYTF
DNA: TGTGCCAGCAGCTTAGCGCGGGGCTACACCTTC

V: TRBV4-2
J: TRBJ2-5
size: -
D: TRBD2
CDR3: CASSQELLGWGGQETQYF
DNA: TGTGCCAGCAGCCAAGAGCTACTAGGATGGGGGGGCCAAGAGACCCAGTACTTC

V: TRBV11-2
J: TRBJ2-1
size: once
D: -
CDR3: CASSLSGGSHNEQFF
DNA: TGTGCCAGCAGCTTAAGCGGTGGGTCTCACAATGAGCAGTTCTTC

V: TRBV15
J: TRBJ2-2
size: -
D: TRBD1
CDR3: CATSRDRTGPTGELFF
DNA: TGTGCCACCAGCAGGGACAGGACAGGGCCCACCGGGGAGCTGTTTTTT

V: TRBV4-3
J: TRBJ2-1
size: -
D: -
CDR3: CASSQTDRPQYNEQFF
DNA: TGCGCCAGCAGCCAAACCGACAGGCCCCAGTACAATGAGCAGTTCTTC

V: TRBV4-1
J: TRBJ2-1
size: -
D: TRBD2
CDR3: CASSRTSGSNEQFF
DNA: TGCGCCAGCAGCCGGACTAGCGGGAGCAATGAGCAGTTCTTC

V: TRBV6-1
J: TRBJ1-5
size: once
D: TRBD1
CDR3: CASSDRGLNQPQHF
DNA: TGTGCCAGCAGTGACAGGGGGCTCAATCAGCCCCAGCATTTT

V: TRBV18
J: TRBJ2-3
size: -
D: -
CDR3: CASPGQSNTDTQYF
DNA: TGTGCCAGCCCTGGACAGTCTAACACAGATACGCAGTATTTT

V: TRBV12-5
J: TRBJ2-5
size: few
D: -
CDR3: CASGLVGETQYF
DNA: TGTGCTAGTGGTTTGGTGGGGGAGACCCAGTACTTC

V: TRBV5-1
J: TRBJ1-1
size: -
D: -
CDR3: CASSRDGDYTEAFF
DNA: TGCGCCAGCAGCCGGGACGGGGACTACACTGAAGCTTTCTTT

V: TRBV7-6
J: TRBJ1-1
size: -
D: -
CDR3: CASSSGGNTEAFF
DNA: TGTGCCAGCAGCTCGGGGGGAAACACTGAAGCTTTCTTT

V: TRBV19
J: TRBJ1-5
size: -
D: -
CDR3: CASSSREGSSNQPQHF
DNA: TGTGCCAGTAGTTCACGGGAGGGGTCTAGCAATCAGCCCCAGCATTTT

V: TRBV5-5
J: TRBJ2-3
size: few
D: -
CDR3: CASSASTDTQYF
DNA: TGTGCCAGCAGCGCTAGCACAGATACGCAGTATTTT

V: TRBV5-4
J: TRBJ2-1
size: once
D: -
CDR3: CASSLANEQFF
DNA: TGTGCCAGCAGCTTGGCTAATGAGCAGTTCTTC

V: TRBV30
J: TRBJ2-1
size: -
D: TRBD2
CDR3: CAWSVRGLAGVDEQFF
DNA: TGTGCCTGGAGTGTACGTGGACTAGCGGGGGTTGATGAGCAGTTCTTC

V: TRBV10-1
J: TRBJ2-4
size: once
D: TRBD2
CDR3: CASSLAGAVAKNIQYF
DNA: TGCGCCAGCAGCTTAGCGGGGGCGGTGGCCAAAAACATTCAGTACTTC

V: TRBV2
J: TRBJ1-2
size: few
D: -
CDR3: CASSETGNYGYTF
DNA: TGTGCCAGCAGTGAAACAGGGAACTATGGCTACACCTTC

V: TRBV11-2
J: TRBJ1-3
size: -
D: -
CDR3: CASSLEGFGNTIYF
DNA: TGTGCCAGCAGCTTAGAGGGTTTCGGAAACACCATATATTTT

V: TRBV9
J: TRBJ1-3
size: once
D: TRBD1
CDR3: CASSLRQGRGNTIYF
DNA: TGTGCCAGCAGCCTTAGACAGGGGAGAGGAAACACCATATATTTT

V: TRBV7-9
J: TRBJ2-7
size: -
D: TRBD1
CDR3: CASSSRDRAEQYF
DNA: TGTGCCAGCAGCTCCCGGGACAGGGCCGAGCAGTACTTC

V: TRBV2
J: TRBJ2-3
size: -
D: TRBD2
CDR3: CASSEGTSGTDTQYF
DNA: TGTGCCAGCAGTGAAGGGACTAGCGGCACAGATACGCAGTATTTT